One and the same sample provided the 17 T cell receptor beta chains below, sequenced in a study of control samples from healthy donors and cancer patients. Profiling relied on immunoSEQ multiplex PCR, and the TCRdb table lists in-frame clones only, not all of them. The repertoire has some 120,000 clones, roughly 87% of them found once; the top ten carry around 1.8%. Sequenced sample: blood. These receptors were obtained from a man between 18 and 35 years old in good health.

In this sample, this clone turned up many times. This chain connects TRBV23-1 to TRBJ2-1; 11 positions match TRBD1. TRBV23-1 is filed as an ORF, its function uncertain. The CDR3 totals 17 residues. V gave up 8 bases and J gave up 8 bases; unmatched junction bases: 17. CDR3 residues: CASAFPRRGQGADEQFF. CDR3 in DNA: TGCGCCAGCGCCTTCCCTCGCCGAGGACAGGGGGCGGATGAGCAGTTCTTC.

The chain employs TRBV2 and TRBJ1-5; 12 bases are shared with TRBD1. The CDR3 is 18 amino acids. J gave up 2 bases and V 7 bases, and 12 bases lay outside the gene matches. CDR1 and CDR2 (germline): SNHLY, FYNNEI. DNA of the CDR3: TGTGCCAGCACGACCGGGACAGGGGGCGCATTGGGCAATCAGCCCCAGCATTTT. The encoded protein is CASTTGTGGALGNQPQHF.

This clone was detected ten times or more. The chain combines TRBV28 with TRBJ1-2, with D perhaps matching TRBD1 (5 bases). The germline gives CDR1 MDHEN, CDR2 SYDVKM. The V gene lost 11 bases and the J gene lost 4 bases, with 14 bases spanning the gap. The CDR3 contains 12 residues. CDR3 loop: CAGRGATYGYTF. Written as DNA, the CDR3 is TGTGCCGGCCGAGGGGCTACCTATGGCTACACCTTC.

This clone was seen only a few times. This chain uses TRBV27 with TRBJ1-6; a possible D gene is TRBD1 (5 bases). The V gene's germline CDR1 is MNHEY and CDR2 SMNVEV (reference sequence). The V gene lost 1 base and the J gene lost 0 bases, with 13 bases spanning the gap. The CDR3 is 18 residues long. The chain's CDR3 is CASSLFGHQSSYNSPLHF. The CDR3 DNA sequence: TGTGCCAGCAGTTTATTTGGACACCAGAGCTCCTATAATTCACCCCTCCACTTT.

The chain uses TRBV6-5 and TRBJ2-1; 7 nucleotides align to TRBD1. CDR1 and CDR2 (germline): MNHEY, SVGAGI. The CDR3 is 15 amino acids. The trim removed 4 bases at V and 3 bases at J, leaving 6 bases unmatched. Written as DNA, the CDR3 is TGTGCCAGCAGTTCTCCGGGACAGAGCTACAATGAGCAGTTCTTC. Translated, it gives CASSSPGQSYNEQFF.

The sample holds a few counts of this clone. The rearrangement uses TRBV10-1 and TRBJ1-1; perhaps TRBD1 as D (6 bases). Germline values: CDR1 WNHNN, CDR2 SYGVQD (reference sequence). The germline V and J ends were trimmed by 4 bases and 4 bases, with 10 bases remaining between them. This CDR3 comprises 13 residues. CDR3 DNA sequence: TGCGCCAGCAGTGGGATAGGGGGCACTGAAGCTTTCTTT. Amino acids: CASSGIGGTEAFF.

The chain uses TRBV18 and TRBJ1-5; D is perhaps TRBD1 (6 bases). V dropped 3 bases and J dropped 0 bases, with 15 bases sitting between them. The CDR3 consists of 17 residues. Looked up from germline, CDR1 is KGHSH and CDR2 is LQKENI. Written as DNA, the CDR3 is TGTGCCAGCTCACCCCAACGGCAGGGGTATAGCAATCAGCCCCAGCATTTT. Translation gives CASSPQRQGYSNQPQHF.

V usage is TRBV6-5 and J usage is TRBJ2-7; 8 nucleotides agree with TRBD1. With 6 bases clipped from V and 5 bases from J, the junction kept 6 bases outside the gene matches. The germline V gene has CDR1 MNHEY and CDR2 SVGAGI. CDR3 length: 13 amino acids. The CDR3 loop reads CASSRTGRNEQYF. The CDR3 nucleotides are TGTGCCAGCAGCCGGACAGGGAGAAACGAGCAGTACTTC.

This chain links TRBV15 with TRBJ2-5; 10 bases align to TRBD2. The junction had 10 bases not matched to a gene; V was cut back by 1 base and J by 2 bases. Per the germline V gene, CDR1 is LNHNV and CDR2 is YYDKDF (reference sequence). CDR3 size: 18 residues. Written as DNA, the CDR3 is TGTGCCACCAGCAGAGTTGGGACTAGCGAAGATGAACAAGAGACCCAGTACTTC. Protein: CATSRVGTSEDEQETQYF.

This chain links TRBV5-1 with TRBJ2-5, with unresolved D. This CDR3 is built from 13 residues. V lost 4 bases to trimming and J lost 5 bases, with 12 bases between them. Germline V gives CDR1 SGHRS, CDR2 YFSETQ. This chain's CDR3 is CASSRTLGETQYF. The CDR3 DNA reads as TGCGCCAGCAGCAGGACCCTAGGGGAGACCCAGTACTTC.

The chain joins TRBV5-1 to TRBJ2-7; 9 bases fit TRBD2. The V segment lost 0 bases and the J segment 2 bases; nucleotides outside the gene matches: 6. CDR1 and CDR2 (germline): SGHRS, YFSETQ. This CDR3 has 16 residues. The CDR3 region is CASSLAGAGGTYEQYF. CDR3 DNA sequence: TGCGCCAGCAGCTTGGCCGGAGCGGGAGGAACCTACGAGCAGTACTTC.

The genes are TRBV2 and TRBJ2-3; D possibly corresponds to TRBD2 (6 bases). CDR3 size: 16 residues. The V gene lost 5 bases and the J gene lost 0 bases, with 15 bases spanning the gap. Germline CDR1 and CDR2: SNHLY and FYNNEI. CDR3 in DNA: TGTGCCAGCAGTTATCGACTAGTGGGTAGCACAGATACGCAGTATTTT. Translated: CASSYRLVGSTDTQYF.

On this clone: The sample carries other DNA sequences with the same CDR3. The chain uses TRBV5-1 and TRBJ1-1; D remains unclear. This CDR3 has 13 residues. Germline CDR1 is SGHRS and CDR2 is YFSETQ. V lost 2 bases, J lost 5 bases, and 10 bases lay in between. CDR3 nucleotide sequence: TGCGCCAGCAGCTTAGACGGAGGAACTGAAGCTTTCTTT. Protein product: CASSLDGGTEAFF.

V usage is TRBV5-1 and J usage is TRBJ2-7; TRBD2 matches 12 bases. The germline gives CDR1 SGHRS, CDR2 YFSETQ. V dropped 3 bases and J dropped 6; count of bases not matched to a gene: 13. The CDR3 is 17 amino acids. The CDR3 DNA reads TGCGCCAGCAGCTCGCTGCTAGCGGGAGGGCATACAACCGAGCAGTACTTC. Amino acids: CASSSLLAGGHTTEQYF.

This sequence joins TRBV20-1 and TRBJ2-2, with TRBD2 matching 13 bases. The germline V gene has CDR1 DFQATT and CDR2 SNEGSKA (reference sequence). The V segment lost 3 bases and the J segment 5 bases; nucleotides outside the gene matches: 12. The CDR3 is made up of 18 amino acids. In DNA form, the CDR3 reads TGCAGTGCTAGTCCCAGGACTAGCGGGAGTTCATTGACCGGGGAGCTGTTTTTT. As protein: CSASPRTSGSSLTGELFF.

This clone was recorded only once. The V and J genes are TRBV27 and TRBJ1-1, with a tentative D call TRBD1 (6 bases). V was trimmed by 5 bases and J by 4 bases, leaving 11 bases between them. From germline, CDR1 is MNHEY and CDR2 SMNVEV (reference sequence). This CDR3 is 13 amino acids long. The CDR3 protein is CASSNRVVTEAFF. In DNA form, the CDR3 reads TGTGCCAGCAGTAACAGGGTGGTCACTGAAGCTTTCTTT.

The chain recombines TRBV29-1 with TRBJ2-5, with TRBD1 identical over 9 bases. Germline CDR1 is SQVTM and CDR2 is ANQGSEA. Trimming cost V 1 base and J 5 bases; bases outside gene matches: 5. This CDR3 has 14 amino acids. CDR3 residues: CSVEVGTGSETQYF. The CDR3 bases are TGCAGCGTTGAAGTCGGGACAGGGTCCGAGACCCAGTACTTC.